The present T cell receptor (beta chain) was sequenced within a study of blood T cell repertoires in COVID-19. About the research overall: PBMCs, B-cell-depleted T cells, or T cells were the source of the cDNA or gDNA that made up the material.

V lost 6 bases to trimming and J lost 3 bases; unmatched junction nucleotides: 10. The CDR3 contains 16 residues. The germline V gene has CDR1 MNHEY and CDR2 SVGEGT. Sequencing was performed with immunoSEQ multiplex PCR; in TCRdb, only in-frame clones are kept and a portion is missing. The data contain just under 30,000 clones, nearly 90% of them singletons. This chain uses TRBV6-2 or TRBV6-3 with TRBJ1-3, with 8 positions matching TRBD1. The source material was peripheral blood. The receptor's source is a human donor in a cohort sampled during active COVID-19. Written as DNA, the CDR3 is TGTGCCAGCAGCCCTGGCAGGGGGCGAAGTGGAAACACCATATATTTT. It specifies CASSPGRGRSGNTIYF.